The clone carrying this T cell receptor beta chain was picked up a small number of times. TCRdb's table, derived via immunoSEQ multiplex PCR, lists solely in-frame clones and lacks some. The sample contains approximately 150,000 clones, 81% of which appear only once. The CDR3 length is 16 residues. Trimming pared 3 bases from V and 4 bases from J, leaving 16 bases between. The germline V gene has CDR1 MGHDK and CDR2 SYGVNS. The data were taken from a study of blood T cell repertoires in COVID-19. Study overall: The study drew acute and convalescent COVID-19 samples from the United States, Italy and Spain. In each case, the material was cDNA or gDNA derived from T cells, B-cell-depleted T cells, or PBMCs.

Those enrolled, adults aged about 18 to 95 years, came from some 25 US areas. Categorization into cohorts depended on clinical history that participants reported. The chain couples TRBV25-1 to TRBJ1-5; no clear D. The sequenced sample was PBMCs or T cells enriched from blood (not recorded which). The receptor was isolated from a woman between 40 and 55 years old with acute COVID-19. The CDR3 sequence is CASSEATASGNQPQHF. CDR3 sequence (DNA): TGTGCCAGCAGTGAGGCTACAGCCAGCGGGAATCAGCCCCAGCATTTT.